Following are 5 T cell receptor beta chains from one sample sequenced in a study of spatial heterogeneity in lung cancer. TCRdb re-called the 5' RACE reads with MiXCR, one entry per CDR3 protein. This sample yields roughly 49,000 distinct CDR3 sequences, of which roughly 7% are seen a single time; around 2.6% belongs to the top ten. Documented time point: sample taken at primary tumor resection. Tumor, nontumor lung or frozen PBMC supplied whole RNA that was sequenced unsorted. Sequencing was performed on PBMCs, taken at surgery. Receptor source: a female donor with early-stage non-small cell lung cancer.

This clonotype was counted at least ten times. This chain connects TRBV30 to TRBJ1-2; no clear D. V lost 0 bases, J lost 4 bases, and 6 bases lay in between. The CDR3 is 12 amino acids. Looked up from germline, CDR1 is GTSNPN and CDR2 is SVGIG (reference sequence). The chain's CDR3 is CAWSVHTYGYTF. The DNA of the CDR3 is TGTGCCTGGAGTGTACACACCTATGGCTACACCTTC. Filled out from reference TRBV30 and TRBJ1-2, the complete variable domain reads SQTIHQWPATLVQPVGSPLSLECTVEGTSNPNLYWYRQAAGRGLQLLFYSVGIGQISSEVPQNLSASRPQDRQFILSSKKLLLSDSGFYLCAWSVHTYGYTFGSGTRLTVV.

This clonotype was seen many times. The chain carries TRBV9 and TRBJ2-3; D is unclear. The V end lost 2 bases, the J end lost 2 bases, and 6 bases lay between the germline ends. Per the germline V gene, CDR1 is SGDLS and CDR2 is YYNGEE. The CDR3 has 13 residues. CDR3 sequence (DNA): TGTGCCAGCAGCGTCTGGGACACAGATACGCAGTATTTT. Its protein product is CASSVWDTDTQYF.

This clonotype was counted many times. This chain links TRBV27 with TRBJ2-3, with 16 bases lining up with TRBD2. CDR3 size: 18 residues. Germline V gives CDR1 MNHEY, CDR2 SMNVEV (reference sequence). The ends lost 5 bases at V and 0 bases at J; junction bases unmatched: 5. The DNA of the CDR3 is TGTGCCAGCAGTACTCCGGGACTAGCGGGGGGGAGCACAGATACGCAGTATTTT. The encoded protein is CASSTPGLAGGSTDTQYF.

A few counts support this clonotype. The chain combines TRBV6-5 with TRBJ1-4, with D hard to call. Germline V lookup: CDR1 MNHEY, CDR2 SVGAGI. The CDR3 contains 12 residues. The V end was cut by 8 bases, the J end by 7 bases, with 11 bases between. DNA of the CDR3: TGTGCCAGCGGCGGAAGGGCTGAAAAACTGTTTTTT. This encodes CASGGRAEKLFF.

This clonotype was recorded at least ten times. CDR3 sequence reads: CASSPSVGGRRSYEQYF. CDR3 nucleotide sequence: TGTGCCAGCAGTCCCAGTGTTGGGGGGCGTAGGTCCTACGAGCAGTACTTC. V and J are TRBV28 and TRBJ2-7; D may match TRBD1 or TRBD2 (6 bases each). The V end lost 5 bases, the J end lost 1 base, and 21 bases lay between the germline ends. Germline V gene lookup returns CDR1 MDHEN and CDR2 SYDVKM. This CDR3 is 17 amino acids long.